The clone carrying this T cell receptor beta chain has more than one count but fewer than ten. The data are from a study of blood T cell repertoires in COVID-19. Data came from immunoSEQ multiplex PCR; TCRdb stores just in-frame clones and leaves some out. The sample holds 56,000 or so clones, about 90% seen once. Source material: peripheral blood. This receptor was taken from a human donor in a cohort sampled during active COVID-19.

CDR3 residues: CASSSSGSPSGTEAFF. DNA of the CDR3: TGCGCCAGCAGCTCCTCCGGGTCCCCAAGTGGGACTGAAGCTTTCTTT. This chain links TRBV5-1 with TRBJ1-1; D gene unclear. Deletions cut 3 bases from V and 5 bases from J, with 20 bases between. Germline CDR1 and CDR2: SGHRS and YFSETQ. The CDR3 consists of 16 residues.